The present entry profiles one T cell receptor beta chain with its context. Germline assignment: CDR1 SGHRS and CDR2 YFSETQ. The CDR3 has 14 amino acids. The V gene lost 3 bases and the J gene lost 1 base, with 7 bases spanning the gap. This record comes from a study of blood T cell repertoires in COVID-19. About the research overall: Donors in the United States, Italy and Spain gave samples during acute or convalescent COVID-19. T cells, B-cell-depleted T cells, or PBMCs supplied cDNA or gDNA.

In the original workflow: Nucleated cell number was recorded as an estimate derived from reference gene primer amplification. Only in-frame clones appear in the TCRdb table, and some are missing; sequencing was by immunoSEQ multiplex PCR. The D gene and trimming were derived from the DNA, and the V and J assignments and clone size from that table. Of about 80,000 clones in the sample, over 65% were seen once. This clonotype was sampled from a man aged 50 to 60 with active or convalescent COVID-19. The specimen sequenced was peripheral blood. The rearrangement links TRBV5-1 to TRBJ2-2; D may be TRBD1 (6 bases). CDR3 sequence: CASSWGQNTGELFF. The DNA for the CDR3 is TGCGCCAGCAGCTGGGGACAGAACACCGGGGAGCTGTTTTTT.